The 16 T cell receptor beta chains presented below share a single source sample, sequenced in a study of CD8 T cells in Susac syndrome. A quantity of about 0.5 to 1 ug RNA underwent reverse transcription using random hexamers. TCRdb itself ran the immunoSEQ multiplex PCR reads through MiXCR, one entry per CDR3 protein. The data hold about 150,000 distinct CDR3 sequences, with about 94% observed a single time. The material sequenced was CD4+ T cells from PBMCs. All receptors derive from a human donor with Susac syndrome.

The DNA for the CDR3 is TGTGCCAGCAGCGACCCCGGACTAGCGGGGTACAATGAGCAGTTCTTC. It yields the protein CASSDPGLAGYNEQFF. J is TRBJ2-1 and V is TRBV7-3; the match to TRBD2 covers 12 bases. Germline CDR1 is SGHTA and CDR2 is FQGTGA. V lost 5 bases and J lost 4; bases outside the gene matches: 6. The CDR3 is 16 residues long.

The rearrangement joins TRBV9 to TRBJ1-2; 7 bases fit TRBD1. Looked up from germline, CDR1 is SGDLS and CDR2 is YYNGEE. The CDR3 totals 14 residues. V dropped 5 bases and J dropped 2; count of bases not matched to a gene: 6. The CDR3 sequence: CASRPETGNYGYTF. CDR3 in DNA: TGTGCCAGCAGACCCGAGACAGGGAACTATGGCTACACCTTC.

The chain links TRBV23-1 to TRBJ2-6, with 10 bases that match TRBD1. TRBV23-1 is treated as an ORF (open reading frame) with a function not yet certain. V lost 0 bases to trimming and J lost 3 bases; unmatched junction nucleotides: 8. This CDR3 contains 19 residues. The CDR3 spells CASSQSNPTGGFGANVLTF. CDR3 coding DNA: TGCGCCAGCAGTCAATCGAATCCGACAGGGGGCTTTGGGGCCAACGTCCTGACTTTC.

The CDR3 DNA is TGTGCCAGCAGGTGGAACACTGAAGCTTTCTTT. It encodes CASRWNTEAFF. The J gene is TRBJ1-1, the V gene TRBV25-1; no clear D. CDR3 length: 11 residues. Trimming took off 6 bases at V and 1 base at J, with 3 bases between the two ends. CDR1 MGHDK and CDR2 SYGVNS come from the germline V gene.

With regard to this clonotype: One end of the junction fails to match germline, which may point to a read error. The chain uses TRBV5-1 and TRBJ2-1; possibly TRBD1 for D (6 bases). In germline, CDR1 is SGHRS, CDR2 YFSETQ. This CDR3 is built from 15 residues. The CDR3 coding sequence is TGCGCCAGCAGCCCGGCCCCAGGGGCCTACAATGAACAGTTCTTC. Translated, it gives CASSPAPGAYNEQFF.

This chain uses TRBV7-9 with TRBJ2-1, with 12 bases that match TRBD2. The germline gives CDR1 SEHNR, CDR2 FQNEAQ (reference sequence). J lost 9 bases, V lost 4 bases, and 4 bases had no gene match. The CDR3 sequence is 14 residues long. CDR3 region: CASSSGLAGSEQFF. For the CDR3, the DNA is TGTGCCAGCAGCTCGGGACTAGCGGGTTCTGAGCAGTTCTTC.

The chain employs TRBV27 and TRBJ1-2, with D maybe TRBD1 (5 bases). Germline assignment: CDR1 MNHEY and CDR2 SMNVEV (reference sequence). There are 16 residues in the CDR3. The ends were cut back, 0 bases at V and 4 bases at J, with 15 bases in the middle. The CDR3 here is CASSLSGDGMPYGYTF. DNA for the CDR3: TGTGCCAGCAGTTTATCGGGGGACGGAATGCCCTATGGCTACACCTTC.

The rearrangement joins TRBV2 to TRBJ1-1; 7 bases match TRBD1. This CDR3 has 13 amino acids. Germline-derived CDR1 and CDR2 are SNHLY and FYNNEI. V lost 5 bases, J lost 5 bases, and 5 bases stayed unmatched. The CDR3, as DNA: TGTGCCAGCAGTCCGACAGGGCAAACTGAAGCTTTCTTT. It encodes CASSPTGQTEAFF.

The chain combines TRBV11-2 with TRBJ2-5; tentatively, D is TRBD1 (5 bases). Trimming shortened V by 5 bases and J by 2 bases, and 15 bases separated the two germline ends. This CDR3 is built from 15 residues. Germline loops: CDR1 SGHAT, CDR2 FQNNGV. This CDR3 is CASSPAGWAQETQYF. The CDR3 nucleotides are TGTGCCAGCAGCCCCGCAGGGTGGGCGCAAGAGACCCAGTACTTC.

The chain combines TRBV9 with TRBJ2-1, with 8 positions matching TRBD1. The germline gives CDR1 SGDLS, CDR2 YYNGEE. J lost 9 bases, V lost 3 bases, and 5 bases had no gene match. The CDR3 sequence is 13 residues long. CDR3 sequence reads: CASSGDRGSEQFF. The CDR3 nucleotides are TGTGCCAGCAGCGGCGACAGGGGATCTGAGCAGTTCTTC.

This sequence joins TRBV28 and TRBJ2-7, with 7 nucleotides matching TRBD2. V was clipped by 3 bases and J by 2 bases; unmatched bases: 4. Germline CDR1 MDHEN, CDR2 SYDVKM. This CDR3 contains 14 residues. CDR3 DNA sequence: TGTGCCAGCAGTTTCCCTAGCGGCACCTACGAGCAGTACTTC. This encodes CASSFPSGTYEQYF. Based on the CDR3 plus reference TRBV28 and TRBJ2-7, the full variable domain is DVKVTQSSRYLVKRTGEKVFLECVQDMDHENMFWYRQDPGLGLRLIYFSYDVKMKEKGDIPEGYSVSREKKERFSLILESASTNQTSMYLCASSFPSGTYEQYFGPGTRLTVT.

This chain uses TRBV29-1 with TRBJ1-6; 9 positions agree with TRBD1. Per the germline V gene, CDR1 is SQVTM and CDR2 is ANQGSEA. The V segment lost 4 bases and the J segment 9 bases; nucleotides outside the gene matches: 7. CDR3 size: 14 residues. CDR3 loop: CSVGTGTGTSPLHF. CDR3 DNA: TGCAGCGTTGGGACCGGGACAGGGACTTCACCCCTCCACTTT.

The rearrangement joins TRBV12-5 to TRBJ1-2, with D perhaps matching TRBD1 (5 bases). Germline CDR1 is LGHNT and CDR2 is FRNRAP. The V end lost 3 bases, the J end lost 6 bases, and 11 bases lay between the germline ends. The CDR3 spans 13 residues. The CDR3 nucleotides are TGTGCTAGTGGTTTCCCCCAGGGAGATGGCTACACCTTC. This sequence encodes CASGFPQGDGYTF.

The chain combines TRBV4-1 with TRBJ2-1, with D possibly TRBD2 on 6 matching bases. V was trimmed by 3 bases and J by 6 bases, leaving 18 bases between them. This CDR3 is built from 16 residues. Germline assignment: CDR1 MGHRA and CDR2 YSYEKL. DNA of the CDR3: TGCGCCAGCAGCCAGGCCCCCGGCGGGGCGGCCAATGAGCAGTTCTTC. Encoded protein: CASSQAPGGAANEQFF.

The DNA for the CDR3 is TGTGCCAGTTACCGGGACAGCTATGAAGCTTTCTTT. It specifies CASYRDSYEAFF. The V call is TRBV6-5, the J call TRBJ1-1; 7 bases align to TRBD1. V dropped 9 bases and J dropped 7; count of bases not matched to a gene: 8. The CDR3 length is 12 residues. The germline gives CDR1 MNHEY, CDR2 SVGAGI.

V gene TRBV10-3 combines with J gene TRBJ2-7; the match to TRBD1 covers 10 bases. V shed 2 bases and J 4 bases; nucleotides not matched to a gene: 8. This CDR3 is built from 16 residues. Germline V gene lookup returns CDR1 ENHRY and CDR2 SYGVKD. CDR3 region: CAISEPGQGRGYEQYF. CDR3 bases: TGTGCCATCAGTGAGCCGGGACAGGGGCGAGGGTACGAGCAGTACTTC.